This is a list of T cell receptor beta chains from one sample in a study of blood T cell repertoires in COVID-19. Clones were read by immunoSEQ multiplex PCR, and TCRdb kept only the in-frame ones, dropping some. Found here are under 200,000 clones, over 65% of them singletons; the top ten hold about 3%. What was sequenced was peripheral blood. The origin of the receptors is a woman aged 80 or older with acute or convalescent COVID-19. Each CDR3 is given with its conserved first and last residue. A D gene is named only where the DNA matches it firmly. The size field is filled for only some rows; it gives once, few, many or a size class.

-	TRBV18	TRBJ1-2	-	TGTGCCAGCTCAGCTTTAGTAGCAGCTAACTATGGCTACACCTTC	CASSALVAANYGYTF
-	TRBV28	TRBJ1-3	TRBD1	TGTGCCAGCAGTGTAAGGGACAGGGCGGACACCATATATTTT	CASSVRDRADTIYF
-	TRBV19	TRBJ2-1	TRBD2	TGTGCCAGTAAAGGGACTAGCGGGATTCCTGAGCAGTTCTTC	CASKGTSGIPEQFF
-	TRBV3-1/TRBV3-2	TRBJ2-5	-	TGTGCCAGCAGCCCAGGTCTTACAGGGAAGACCCAGTACTTC	CASSPGLTGKTQYF
few	TRBV5-1	TRBJ1-5	-	TGCGCCAGCAGCTGGGCAGGGAATCAGCCCCAGCATTTT	CASSWAGNQPQHF
few	TRBV2	TRBJ1-5	TRBD1	TGTGCCAGCAGTAGGGACAGGGGAATTCAGCCCCAGCATTTT	CASSRDRGIQPQHF
-	TRBV7-2	TRBJ2-5	-	TGTGCCAGCAGCTTAGACGGCCAAGAGACCCAGTACTTC	CASSLDGQETQYF
-	TRBV18	TRBJ2-7	TRBD1	TGTGCCAGCTCACCACCCGCAACAGGGGGCTCCTACGAGCAGTACTTC	CASSPPATGGSYEQYF
few	TRBV30	TRBJ1-5	TRBD1	TGTGCCTGGAGTCGGGACAGGGGGCAGAGTCAGCCCCAGCATTTT	CAWSRDRGQSQPQHF
once	TRBV27	TRBJ1-4	-	TGTGCCAGCAGTTGGGGGGCAACTAATGAAAAACTGTTTTTT	CASSWGATNEKLFF
-	TRBV24-1	TRBJ1-2	-	TGTGCCACCAGTGATTCAGTCGGGGGGCGCGACTATGGCTACACCTTC	CATSDSVGGRDYGYTF
once	TRBV7-9	TRBJ1-2	-	TGTGCCAGCAGCCCACTCATGCAGGGGAGCGGCTACACCTTC	CASSPLMQGSGYTF
-	TRBV14	TRBJ2-3	-	TGTGCCAGCAGCCAAGTCCCCATTAGCACAGATACGCAGTATTTT	CASSQVPISTDTQYF
few	TRBV7-8	TRBJ2-4	-	TGTGCCAGCAGCTTAGGGGGAGACATTCAGTACTTC	CASSLGGDIQYF
-	TRBV7-2	TRBJ2-3	-	TGTGCCAGCAGCTTAGAGCTTCCGGGGGGCGCAGATACGCAGTATTTT	CASSLELPGGADTQYF
-	TRBV19	TRBJ2-1	TRBD2	TGTGCCAGTTCCCACGGCAGCGGGAGTTGGTTCTTC	CASSHGSGSWFF
-	TRBV4-1	TRBJ1-6	TRBD1	TGCGCCAGCAGCCCCTCCCCCGGGACAGTTAATTCACCCCTCCACTTT	CASSPSPGTVNSPLHF
-	TRBV4-2	TRBJ1-2	-	TGTGCCAGCAGCCAGAAAATAGACAGAGCAAACTATGGCTACACCTTC	CASSQKIDRANYGYTF
-	TRBV4-1	TRBJ2-1	-	TGCGCCAGCAGGCGACATGGGACCCCTAGCGATGAGCAGTTCTTC	CASRRHGTPSDEQFF
-	TRBV4-2	TRBJ1-5	-	TGTGCCAGCAGCCAAGATTGGCAGGGAAGTCAGCCCCAGCATTTT	CASSQDWQGSQPQHF
once	TRBV27	TRBJ1-6	-	TGTGCCAGCAGTTTTAACTCTTCACCCCTCCACTTT	CASSFNSSPLHF
-	TRBV2	TRBJ2-2	-	TGTGCCAGCAAGGGAGGACGGAGAAACACCGGGGAGCTGTTTTTT	CASKGGRRNTGELFF
-	TRBV2	TRBJ1-1	TRBD1	TGTGCCAGCACCACGGAACGGACAGGGCGGGTGGGAGCTTTCTTT	CASTTERTGRVGAFF
-	TRBV28	TRBJ1-1	TRBD1	TGTGCCAGCAGCCTAGAGACAGGGAACATGAACACTGAAGCTTTCTTT	CASSLETGNMNTEAFF
-	TRBV19	TRBJ2-6	-	TGTGCCAGTCAAACCAGGATCCCCCTCCCTGGGGCCAACGTCCTGACTTTC	CASQTRIPLPGANVLTF
-	TRBV6-9	TRBJ2-7	-	TGTGCCAGCCCTCTGGGGGACAAAAGCTCCTACGAGCAGTACTTC	CASPLGDKSSYEQYF
-	TRBV2	TRBJ1-2	-	TGTGCCAGCAGTGAAGCAGTGGGGCCCCACTATGGCTACACCTTC	CASSEAVGPHYGYTF
-	TRBV7-8	TRBJ1-5	TRBD1	TGTGCCAGCAGCTCCCCGGGACAGGGAGATCGGCCCCAGCATTTT	CASSSPGQGDRPQHF
-	TRBV5-1	TRBJ2-7	TRBD2	TGCGCCAGCAGCGGGAGAGCGGGAGACGAGCAGTACTTC	CASSGRAGDEQYF
-	TRBV7-6	TRBJ2-1	TRBD1	TGTGCCAGCACCCTTACCGGGACAGGCTTCGGCGAGCAGTTCTTC	CASTLTGTGFGEQFF
few	TRBV19	TRBJ2-2	TRBD1	TGTGCCAGTAGTGGGACAGGGGGCACCGGGGAGCTGTTTTTT	CASSGTGGTGELFF
-	TRBV19	TRBJ2-1	-	TGTGCCAGTAGTACGGCGATACAGGGTGGTGAGCAGTTCTTC	CASSTAIQGGEQFF
-	TRBV9	TRBJ2-7	TRBD2	TGTGCCAGCAGCCGCCTAGCGGGATTTCTCGAGCAGTACTTC	CASSRLAGFLEQYF
few	TRBV5-1	TRBJ1-3	TRBD1	TGCGCCAGCAGCCCACAGACAGGGACCTCTGGAAACACCATATATTTT	CASSPQTGTSGNTIYF
few	TRBV28	TRBJ2-2	TRBD2	TGTGCCCATCTCCCGTCGGGAGGGGCGATCGGGGAGCTGTTTTTT	CAHLPSGGAIGELFF
-	TRBV10-3	TRBJ1-2	-	TGTGCCAATAGACAGGTTGGCTATGGCTACACCTTC	CANRQVGYGYTF
-	TRBV11-3	TRBJ2-2	-	TGTGCCAGCAGCCCGGACAGGAACACCGGGGAGCTGTTTTTT	CASSPDRNTGELFF